A selection of T cell receptor beta chains follows, all from one sample in a study of blood T cell repertoires in COVID-19. TCRdb keeps only in-frame clones here, not all; method: immunoSEQ multiplex PCR. The repertoire holds around 94,000 clones, with 85% as singletons. The sequencing sample was made of peripheral blood. These receptor sequences come from a middle-aged man with acute or convalescent COVID-19. CDR3s include the opening cysteine and the closing phenylalanine or tryptophan. The D gene is left open where the match is weak. Expanded clones are given a class, and other clones once, few, many or no size at all.

>-|TRBJ1-2|-|TRBV18
CASSPNGENYGYTF
TGTGCCAGCTCACCGAACGGGGAAAACTATGGCTACACCTTC
>TRBD2|TRBJ2-1|once|TRBV7-8
CASSLDSGGYNEQFF
TGTGCCAGCAGCTTAGACAGCGGGGGGTACAATGAGCAGTTCTTC
>TRBD1|TRBJ1-1|-|TRBV25-1
CASSGGQGAAMNTEAFF
TGTGCCAGCAGTGGGGGACAGGGCGCCGCAATGAACACTGAAGCTTTCTTT
>-|TRBJ1-2|once|TRBV19
CASSIVGRDGYTF
TGTGCCAGTAGTATAGTGGGGCGAGATGGCTACACCTTC
>-|TRBJ2-4|-|TRBV13
CASSTNRVENIQYF
TGTGCCAGCAGCACAAACAGGGTGGAGAACATTCAGTACTTC
>TRBD1|TRBJ2-7|-|TRBV25-1
CASSDFGTVYEQYF
TGTGCCAGCAGTGACTTCGGGACAGTATACGAGCAGTACTTC
>-|TRBJ2-7|-|TRBV30
CAWGNYEQYF
TGTGCCTGGGGCAACTACGAGCAGTACTTC
>-|TRBJ2-3|-|TRBV10-3
CAISSLLSTDTQYF
TGTGCCATCAGTAGCTTGCTAAGCACAGATACGCAGTATTTT
>-|TRBJ1-3|-|TRBV7-2
CASSPQGQGNTIYF
TGTGCCAGCAGCCCACAGGGTCAGGGAAACACCATATATTTT
>TRBD1|TRBJ1-3|-|TRBV28
CACTGQGATGNTIYF
TGTGCCTGCACGGGACAGGGGGCAACTGGAAACACCATATATTTT
>TRBD1|TRBJ1-1|-|TRBV6-5
CASSSGQLNTEAFF
TGTGCCAGCAGCTCGGGACAGTTGAACACTGAAGCTTTCTTT
>-|TRBJ1-2|-|TRBV3-1/TRBV3-2
CASSQGRYWAYTF
TGTGCCAGCAGCCAAGGCCGCTACTGGGCCTACACCTTC
>TRBD2|TRBJ2-3|once|TRBV4-1
CASSQDPVGRGTDTQYF
TGCGCCAGCAGCCAAGATCCGGTGGGGCGGGGGACTGATACGCAGTATTTT
>TRBD1|TRBJ2-7|-|TRBV6-5
CASSGQGDEQYF
TGTGCCAGCAGCGGACAGGGGGACGAGCAGTACTTC
>TRBD2|TRBJ2-1|-|TRBV18
CASSPHGGGGPFNEQFF
TGTGCCAGCTCACCACATGGTGGGGGAGGGCCATTCAATGAGCAGTTCTTC
>-|TRBJ2-2|-|TRBV6-5
CASSYSTSRAGELFF
TGTGCCAGCAGTTACTCGACCTCGCGGGCCGGGGAGCTGTTTTTT
>TRBD1|TRBJ1-5|-|TRBV19
CASSKEGDRGRYSNQPQHF
TGTGCCAGTAGTAAAGAGGGGGACAGGGGACGTTATAGCAATCAGCCCCAGCATTTT
>-|TRBJ2-1|once|TRBV10-1
CASSPGQSSYNEQFF
TGCGCCAGCAGCCCCGGACAGAGCTCCTACAATGAGCAGTTCTTC
>TRBD1|TRBJ2-1|-|TRBV25-1
CASRGQGNNEQFF
TGTGCCAGCAGGGGACAGGGAAACAATGAGCAGTTCTTC
>-|TRBJ2-6|once|TRBV3-1/TRBV3-2
CASSSRAGKGANVLTF
TGTGCCAGCAGCTCCCGCGCAGGTAAGGGGGCCAACGTCCTGACTTTC
>-|TRBJ2-5|-|TRBV14
CASSQDLQGLLEAEWETQYF
TGTGCCAGCAGCCAAGACCTCCAGGGGCTACTAGAGGCCGAATGGGAGACCCAGTACTTC
>TRBD2|TRBJ2-5|-|TRBV3-1/TRBV3-2
CASSQEGLAGGETQYF
TGTGCCAGCAGCCAAGAGGGGCTAGCGGGGGGAGAGACCCAGTACTTC
>TRBD1|TRBJ1-6|-|TRBV5-6
CASSSDRGDNSPLHF
TGTGCCAGCAGCTCCGACAGGGGTGATAATTCACCCCTCCACTTT
>-|TRBJ1-6|-|TRBV15
CATSRGRNSPLHF
TGTGCCACCAGCAGAGGGAGGAATTCACCCCTCCACTTT
>-|TRBJ1-1|-|TRBV5-4
CASSLQSGQRGTEAFF
TGTGCCAGCAGCTTGCAGAGCGGACAAAGGGGGACTGAAGCTTTCTTT
>TRBD2|TRBJ2-3|-|TRBV5-1
CASMNPSGSTDTQYF
TGCGCCAGCATGAACCCTAGCGGGAGTACAGATACGCAGTATTTT
>-|TRBJ2-4|few|TRBV7-6
CASSLVVKRNPKNIQYF
TGTGCCAGCAGCTTAGTCGTGAAGCGCAACCCTAAAAACATTCAGTACTTC
>-|TRBJ2-5|once|TRBV6-2/TRBV6-3
CASSSGQKQETQYF
TGTGCCAGCAGTTCCGGACAGAAACAAGAGACCCAGTACTTC
>-|TRBJ1-6|-|TRBV9
CASSVAPVTDSPLHF
TGTGCCAGCAGCGTAGCTCCCGTTACGGATTCACCCCTCCACTTT
>-|TRBJ2-1|-|TRBV7-3
CASSSRPASGHSRPPNEQFF
TGTGCCAGCAGCTCCCGACCCGCATCCGGACACTCCCGGCCCCCCAATGAGCAGTTCTTC
>TRBD1|TRBJ2-2|-|TRBV6-2/TRBV6-3
CASSLYRGTGELFF
TGTGCCAGCAGTTTATACAGGGGGACCGGGGAGCTGTTTTTT
>-|TRBJ1-4|-|TRBV7-8
CASSLVLGVDEKLFF
TGTGCCAGCAGCTTAGTTCTCGGGGTGGATGAAAAACTGTTTTTT
>TRBD1|TRBJ1-1|-|TRBV10-3
CAISATTGENTEAFF
TGTGCCATCAGTGCGACAACAGGGGAGAACACTGAAGCTTTCTTT
>TRBD2|TRBJ2-3|-|TRBV3-1/TRBV3-2
CASSELPLAGADTQYF
TGTGCCAGCAGCGAGCTACCACTAGCGGGAGCAGATACGCAGTATTTT
>TRBD2|TRBJ2-7|-|TRBV7-2
CASSPTTSGASRGEQYF
TGTGCCAGCAGCCCTACCACTAGCGGAGCATCCAGGGGCGAGCAGTACTTC
>-|TRBJ2-1|-|TRBV19
CASRDGVYNEQFF
TGTGCCAGCAGAGACGGGGTGTACAATGAGCAGTTCTTC
>-|TRBJ2-7|-|TRBV25-1
CASSFAGSYEQYF
TGTGCCAGCAGTTTCGCAGGGTCCTACGAGCAGTACTTC
>-|TRBJ1-4|few|TRBV9
CASSVETGKNEKLFF
TGTGCCAGCAGCGTAGAGACAGGCAAAAATGAAAAACTGTTTTTT
>TRBD2|TRBJ2-1|-|TRBV2
CASRLSGRAYNEQFF
TGTGCCAGCAGGCTCAGCGGGAGGGCCTACAATGAGCAGTTCTTC
>-|TRBJ2-3|-|TRBV6-2/TRBV6-3
CASSTTRTDTQYF
TGTGCCAGCAGCACTACTCGCACAGATACGCAGTATTTT
>-|TRBJ1-6|-|TRBV28
CASSLQGRDDSPLHF
TGTGCCAGCAGTTTGCAGGGGCGAGACGATTCACCCCTCCACTTT
>-|TRBJ2-1|-|TRBV4-1
CASSQDPGAASLVYEQFF
TGCGCCAGCAGCCAAGATCCGGGAGCCGCCTCCTTGGTCTATGAGCAGTTCTTC
>TRBD2|TRBJ2-3|-|TRBV24-1
CATSDPAGAGDTQYF
TGTGCCACCAGTGATCCAGCGGGAGCCGGTGATACGCAGTATTTT
>-|TRBJ1-2|-|TRBV6-5
CASSYSTGNNYGYTF
TGTGCCAGCAGTTACTCCACAGGAAATAACTATGGCTACACCTTC
>TRBD2|TRBJ2-7|-|TRBV5-6
CASSPSGVAGGPWYEQYF
TGTGCCAGCAGCCCCTCGGGGGTAGCGGGAGGGCCTTGGTACGAGCAGTACTTC
>TRBD1|TRBJ1-6|-|TRBV19
CAAKTGDNSPLHF
TGTGCCGCCAAGACAGGGGATAATTCACCCCTCCACTTT
>-|TRBJ1-2|-|TRBV7-9
CASSVTNGDGYTF
TGTGCCAGCAGCGTGACTAATGGGGATGGCTACACCTTC
>TRBD2|TRBJ2-1|-|TRBV7-2
CASGLAGYNEQFF
TGTGCCAGCGGGCTAGCGGGGTACAATGAGCAGTTCTTC
>-|TRBJ1-6|-|TRBV21-1
CASSKVLGDILNSPLHF
TGTGCCAGCAGCAAAGTATTGGGCGACATCCTTAATTCACCCCTCCACTTT
>TRBD1|TRBJ1-2|-|TRBV11-1
CASSSRTGNYGYTF
TGTGCCAGCAGCTCGAGGACAGGGAACTATGGCTACACCTTC
>-|TRBJ1-5|-|TRBV2
CASSVTSNQPQHF
TGTGCCAGCAGTGTCACTTCCAATCAGCCCCAGCATTTT
>-|TRBJ2-1|once|TRBV7-9
CASSPNLGGTEQFF
TGTGCCAGCAGCCCAAACCTCGGGGGTACTGAGCAGTTCTTC
>-|TRBJ2-1|-|TRBV5-5
CASSLGPQITYNEQFF
TGTGCCAGCAGCTTGGGGCCACAGATAACCTACAATGAGCAGTTCTTC
>-|TRBJ2-2|-|TRBV15
CATSRDLLDFAGELFF
TGTGCCACCAGCAGAGATTTACTAGATTTTGCCGGGGAGCTGTTTTTT
>-|TRBJ2-7|-|TRBV24-1
CATSAGQSYEQYF
TGTGCCACCAGTGCTGGACAATCCTACGAGCAGTACTTC
>-|TRBJ2-7|-|TRBV12-3/TRBV12-4
CASSSGVLYEQYF
TGTGCCAGCAGTTCCGGGGTTCTCTACGAGCAGTACTTC
>TRBD1|TRBJ1-2|-|TRBV7-2
CASSQGQGIYGYTF
TGTGCCAGCAGCCAAGGACAGGGGATCTATGGCTACACCTTC
>TRBD1|TRBJ2-4|-|TRBV18
CASSPSTGTTKNIQYF
TGTGCCAGCTCACCATCGACAGGGACAACCAAAAACATTCAGTACTTC
>TRBD1|TRBJ2-7|-|TRBV20-1
CSASPPTGGSEQYF
TGCAGTGCTAGTCCGCCGACAGGGGGCAGCGAGCAGTACTTC
>-|TRBJ1-1|-|TRBV12-3/TRBV12-4
CASSRVAEAFF
TGTGCCAGCAGCAGGGTAGCTGAAGCTTTCTTT